A single sample gave rise to the 14 T cell receptor beta chains below, sequenced in a study of T cells after yellow fever vaccination. TCRdb ran MiXCR on the 5' RACE reads and lists one entry per CDR3 protein. This sample has about 240,000 distinct CDR3 sequences, with 6.9% found just once. Sequences were derived from CD4+ T cells sorted from PBMCs, sampled 15 days after the yellow fever booster vaccination. Source of these receptors: a young man who received the YFV17D yellow fever vaccine.

This clonotype was seen at least ten times. This sequence joins TRBV7-6 and TRBJ2-2; D is possibly TRBD1 (5 bases). V lost 1 base and J 6 bases, leaving 9 bases between the germline ends. CDR3 length: 14 residues. In germline, CDR1 is SGHVS, CDR2 FNYEAQ. The CDR3 nucleotides are TGTGCCAGCAGCTTAGGGCAGGGCGCCGGGGAGCTGTTTTTT. This translates into CASSLGQGAGELFF.

At least ten counts were recorded for this clonotype. The chain combines TRBV4-3 with TRBJ2-3; D is unclear. The germline gives CDR1 LGHNA, CDR2 YSLEER. V was pared by 0 bases and J by 3 bases, with 10 bases between. The length of the CDR3 is 15 residues. The CDR3 spells CASSQDLGYTDTQYF. Written as DNA, the CDR3 is TGCGCCAGCAGCCAAGACTTGGGGTATACAGATACGCAGTATTTT.

This clonotype was counted ten times or more. V and J are TRBV10-2 and TRBJ2-5; possibly TRBD2 for D (5 bases). This CDR3 is 12 amino acids long. V was trimmed by 7 bases and J by 4 bases, leaving 10 bases between them. The germline gives CDR1 WSHSY, CDR2 SAAADI. CDR3 sequence (DNA): TGCGCCAGCAAGGACTGGGGAGAGACCCAGTACTTC. Its protein is CASKDWGETQYF.

J is TRBJ2-3 and V is TRBV10-3, with D tentatively TRBD1 or TRBD2 (6 bases each). V was clipped by 2 bases and J by 8 bases, with 17 bases between them. Germline assignment: CDR1 ENHRY and CDR2 SYGVKD. This CDR3 region has 15 residues. CDR3 DNA: TGTGCCATCAGTGAGCCGGGGATAGGGGGAGGTACGCAGTATTTT. Its translation is CAISEPGIGGGTQYF.

This clonotype showed up just a few times. CDR3 bases: TGTGCCAGCTCATTGGGACAGGATTTCTACGAGCAGTACTTC. Protein sequence: CASSLGQDFYEQYF. V gene TRBV28 combines with J gene TRBJ2-7; 8 bases match TRBD1. Germline loops: CDR1 MDHEN, CDR2 SYDVKM. V lost 8 bases, J lost 3 bases, and 9 bases stayed unmatched. CDR3 length equals 14 residues.

This rearrangement joins TRBV9 to TRBJ2-5, with D unclear. The CDR3 has 14 amino acids. V was cut by 0 bases and J by 0 bases, with 6 bases left in between. Germline V gene sequence: CDR1 SGDLS, CDR2 YYNGEE. DNA of the CDR3: TGTGCCAGCAGCGTAGAGGCCCACCAAGAGACCCAGTACTTC. Translating it yields CASSVEAHQETQYF.

This clonotype was picked up a small number of times. V usage is TRBV6-2 or TRBV6-3 and J usage is TRBJ1-1; D unclear. Trimming pared 5 bases from V and 1 base from J, leaving 14 bases between. The CDR3 spans 15 residues. Germline V CDR1 and CDR2: MNHEY, SVGEGT. The CDR3 is CASSNPPLGNTEAFF. CDR3 coding DNA: TGTGCCAGCAGTAACCCCCCGCTGGGGAACACTGAAGCTTTCTTT.

J is TRBJ2-5 and V is TRBV7-8, with D possibly being TRBD2 (6 bases). Germline-derived CDR1 and CDR2 are SGHVS and FQNEAQ. V was pared by 4 bases and J by 9 bases, with 9 bases between. CDR3 size: 11 residues. CDR3 in amino acids: CASSSGGAQYF. The CDR3 DNA reads TGTGCCAGCAGCTCCGGGGGAGCCCAGTACTTC.

The chain joins TRBV11-1 to TRBJ2-5; 8 bases map to TRBD1. The germline V gene has CDR1 SGHAT and CDR2 FQDESV (reference sequence). Trimming cost V 5 bases and J 4 bases; bases outside gene matches: 6. CDR3 size: 14 residues. In DNA form, the CDR3 reads TGTGCCAGCAGCCCTCGACAGGGGAGAGAGACCCAGTACTTC. This codes for CASSPRQGRETQYF.

V is TRBV11-1 and J is TRBJ2-7; D call uncertain. The CDR3 spans 18 residues. V shed 5 bases and J shed 3 bases, with 26 bases lying between them. From germline, CDR1 is SGHAT and CDR2 FQDESV (reference sequence). CDR3 sequence reads: CASSPTWKPSLQSYEQYF. CDR3 in DNA: TGTGCCAGCAGCCCTACTTGGAAGCCCTCCTTACAGAGCTACGAGCAGTACTTC.

This clonotype was counted at least ten times. The gene calls are TRBV12-3 or TRBV12-4 and TRBJ1-5; possible D gene TRBD1, 5 bases. This CDR3 region has 13 residues. With 6 bases removed from V and 5 bases from J, the gap between germline ends came to 11 bases. CDR3: CASSRDWDQPQHF. CDR3 bases: TGTGCCAGCAGCCGGGACTGGGATCAGCCCCAGCATTTT.

This clonotype came up a few times. The rearrangement joins TRBV2 to TRBJ2-5; a weak D match, TRBD1 (6 bases). Germline CDR1 SNHLY, CDR2 FYNNEI. V was clipped by 3 bases and J by 5 bases, with 13 bases between them. This CDR3 is built from 14 residues. For the CDR3, the DNA is TGTGCCAGCAGTGACAACAGGGATTCTGAGACCCAGTACTTC. This gives the protein CASSDNRDSETQYF.

This rearrangement joins TRBV12-3 or TRBV12-4 to TRBJ2-2; the D is unclear. The V and J ends lost 1 base and 7 bases respectively, with 7 bases between them. The CDR3 contains 13 residues. Written as DNA, the CDR3 is TGTGCCAGCAGTTTAGGAGCCCTCGGGGAGCTGTTTTTT. As protein: CASSLGALGELFF.

This clonotype was recorded at least ten times. Compared with germline, one end of the junction differs, possibly owing to a read error. The chain carries TRBV7-7 and TRBJ2-3; either TRBD1 or TRBD2 may supply D (6 bases each). CDR3 length equals 18 residues. Looked up from germline, CDR1 is SSHAT and CDR2 is FNYEAQ (reference sequence). The CDR3 is CASSPKFGGRIWTDTQYF. The DNA of the CDR3 is TGTGCTAGCAGCCCAAAGTTTGGGGGGCGAATTTGGACAGATACGCAGTATTTT. The full variable domain, with the rest looked up from reference TRBV7-7 and TRBJ2-3, is GAGVSQSPRYKVTKRGQDVTLRCDPISSHATLYWYQQALGQGPEFLTYFNYEAQPDKSGLPSDRFSAERPEGSISTLTIQRTEQRDSAMYRCASSPKFGGRIWTDTQYFGPGTRLTVL.